Sequencing of this TCR beta chain was carried out in a study of blood T cell repertoires in COVID-19. Profiled with immunoSEQ multiplex PCR; TCRdb holds only in-frame clones, not every one. The table includes around 15,000 clones, almost 85% detected once. The germline V gene has CDR1 MNHEY and CDR2 SVGEGT. The CDR3 covers 13 residues. V gave up 5 bases and J gave up 5 bases; unmatched junction bases: 5. The sequenced sample consisted of peripheral blood. The sequence derives from a woman aged 70-85 years with active COVID-19. The chain recombines TRBV6-2 or TRBV6-3 with TRBJ1-1, with 7 bases aligning to TRBD1. Written as DNA, the CDR3 is TGTGCCAGCAGTCGACAGGGTGGGACTGAAGCTTTCTTT. It specifies CASSRQGGTEAFF.